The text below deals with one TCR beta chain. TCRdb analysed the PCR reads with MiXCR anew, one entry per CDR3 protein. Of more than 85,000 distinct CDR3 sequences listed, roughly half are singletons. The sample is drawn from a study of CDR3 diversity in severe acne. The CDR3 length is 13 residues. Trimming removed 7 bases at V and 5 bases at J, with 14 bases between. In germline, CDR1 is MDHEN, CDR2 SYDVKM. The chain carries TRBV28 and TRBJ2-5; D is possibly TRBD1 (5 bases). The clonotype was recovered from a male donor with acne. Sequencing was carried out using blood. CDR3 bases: TGTGCCAGCACCCTAAGGGGCGAGGAGACCCAGTACTTC. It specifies CASTLRGEETQYF.